This TCR beta chain was captured in a study of beta chain features in type 1 diabetes. One heparinised draw of blood, averaging roughly 110 mL, came from each donor. Study-level findings and limits: Patients and controls would share equally any PCR tilt toward shorter templates.

V shed 5 bases and J 5 bases; nucleotides not matched to a gene: 11. There are 15 residues in the CDR3. The germline CDR1 and CDR2 sequences are SGHNT and YYREEE (reference sequence). The authors reverse transcribed all of the isolated RNA, so sequencing captured expressed TCRB transcripts. The table came from immunoSEQ multiplex PCR; TCRdb's copy has only in-frame clones and leaves some out. The table records under 250,000 clones, 25% to 35% of them present only once. This clone was detected only a few times. The antigen is unknown. The specimen sequenced was central memory CD4+ T cells from blood. The receptor comes from a man aged 25-45 years in good health. V and J are TRBV5-4 and TRBJ2-5; 8 bases agree with TRBD1. CDR3 loop: CASSSAQGDRETQYF. The DNA of the CDR3 is TGTGCCAGCAGTTCCGCACAGGGGGACCGTGAGACCCAGTACTTC. Based on the CDR3 plus reference TRBV5-4 and TRBJ2-5, the full variable domain is ETGVTQSPTHLIKTRGQQVTLRCSSQSGHNTVSWYQQALGQGPQFIFQYYREEENGRGNFPPRFSGLQFPNYSSELNVNALELDDSALYLCASSSAQGDRETQYFGPGTRLLVL.